Below are 17 T cell receptor beta chains sequenced from a single sample in a study of PD-L1 blockade in urothelial cancer. Produced via immunoSEQ multiplex PCR; TCRdb's table is partial and in-frame only. Found here are about 43,000 clones, 80% of them singletons; the top ten hold around 15%. Regarding time point: pretreatment peripheral blood. The source material was PBMCs, sampled around atezolizumab (anti-PD-L1) treatment. These receptors all come from a man between 60 and 75 years old with urothelial cancer.

This chain uses TRBV10-1 with TRBJ2-3; 8 positions match TRBD2. CDR1 WNHNN and CDR2 SYGVQD come from the germline V gene (reference sequence). V was clipped by 0 bases and J by 4 bases; unmatched bases: 3. This CDR3 is built from 15 residues. CDR3 protein: CASSESRGGSDTQYF. CDR3 nucleotide sequence: TGCGCCAGCAGTGAGTCCCGCGGGGGGTCAGATACGCAGTATTTT.

The chain combines TRBV28 with TRBJ2-1; 9 bases are shared with TRBD1. The CDR3 is made up of 12 amino acids. Germline V gives CDR1 MDHEN, CDR2 SYDVKM. V gave up 5 bases and J gave up 12 bases; unmatched junction bases: 5. For the CDR3, the DNA is TGTGCCAGCAGTCGCCTGGACAGGGGGCAGTTCTTC. This gives the protein CASSRLDRGQFF.

The gene calls are TRBV4-1 and TRBJ1-3, with D maybe TRBD1 (5 bases). Germline V lookup: CDR1 MGHRA, CDR2 YSYEKL. The CDR3 loop spans 17 amino acids. Trimming left V 4 bases short and J 0 bases short, with 16 bases between. CDR3 coding DNA: TGCGCCAGCAGCCGCGGGGGACTCATACTCTCTGGAAACACCATATATTTT. Its protein is CASSRGGLILSGNTIYF.

This clone occurred a few times. This sequence joins TRBV7-6 and TRBJ1-1; 8 positions match TRBD1. CDR3 length equals 14 residues. The germline CDR1 and CDR2 sequences are SGHVS and FNYEAQ. V trimming: 1 base; J trimming: 4 bases; junction bases outside the gene matches: 2. The CDR3 nucleotides read TGTGCCAGCAGCTTAGGTGGACAGGGCACTGAAGCTTTCTTT. Translated, it gives CASSLGGQGTEAFF.

This chain uses TRBV2 with TRBJ1-4; a possible D gene is TRBD1 (6 bases). Germline lookup yields CDR1 SNHLY and CDR2 FYNNEI. The CDR3 contains 15 residues. V lost 2 bases, J lost 8 bases, and 15 bases lay in between. CDR3 protein: CASSEQIQGPEKLFF. CDR3 coding DNA: TGTGCCAGCAGTGAACAAATACAGGGTCCCGAAAAACTGTTTTTT.

The J gene is TRBJ2-5, the V gene TRBV5-1, with TRBD2 identical over 14 bases. Unmatched junction bases numbered 9, after V lost 4 bases and J lost 4 bases. This CDR3 has 17 residues. Germline loops: CDR1 SGHRS, CDR2 YFSETQ. In DNA form, the CDR3 reads TGCGCCAGCAGCCTCTCAGGACTAGCGGGGGGTCGAGAGACCCAGTACTTC. This translates into CASSLSGLAGGRETQYF.

The DNA of the CDR3 is TGTGCCAGTACCCGAATGGGACAGCTCACTGAAGCTTTCTTT. It codes for CASTRMGQLTEAFF. This rearrangement joins TRBV19 to TRBJ1-1; TRBD1 matches at 7 bases. The CDR3 runs 14 residues. V was pared by 7 bases and J by 4 bases, with 9 bases of the junction left unmatched. Germline CDR1 and CDR2: LNHDA and SQIVND (reference sequence).

In nucleotides, the CDR3 is TGCGCCAGCAGCCAAGACGCTAGCGGGAGCCCAAGGCGGTACTTC. This translates into CASSQDASGSPRRYF. V and J are TRBV4-1 and TRBJ2-7, with 10 bases that match TRBD2. Germline V gene lookup returns CDR1 MGHRA and CDR2 YSYEKL. V lost 0 bases, J lost 12 bases, and 11 bases stayed unmatched. There are 15 residues in the CDR3.

The gene calls are TRBV27 and TRBJ1-1; D unclear. With 0 bases removed from V and 5 bases from J, the gap between germline ends came to 7 bases. The CDR3 covers 13 residues. Germline values: CDR1 MNHEY, CDR2 SMNVEV (reference sequence). For the CDR3, the DNA is TGTGCCAGCAGTTTATCCGGGGATACTGAAGCTTTCTTT. It is translated as CASSLSGDTEAFF.

The chain has TRBV29-1 and TRBJ2-1, with TRBD2 matching 13 bases. CDR1 is SQVTM and CDR2 is ANQGSEA in the germline V gene. The CDR3 sequence is 16 residues long. V was clipped by 3 bases and J by 7 bases; unmatched bases: 9. The CDR3 nucleotides are TGCAGCGTTGAGGGAATCAGGACTAGCGGGAGAAATGAGCAGTTCTTC. This gives the protein CSVEGIRTSGRNEQFF.

The chain couples TRBV5-1 to TRBJ1-2; TRBD1 might be the D (5 bases). Trimming removed 0 bases from V and 8 bases from J, with 14 bases in between. The CDR3 is 14 residues long. The germline gives CDR1 SGHRS, CDR2 YFSETQ. CDR3: CASSLGREAAGYTF. DNA of the CDR3: TGCGCCAGCAGCTTGGGCAGGGAGGCGGCCGGCTACACCTTC.

The gene calls are TRBV19 and TRBJ2-7, with D maybe TRBD1 (6 bases). The V end was cut by 3 bases, the J end by 1 base, with 10 bases between. CDR1 and CDR2 from the germline V gene are LNHDA and SQIVND (reference sequence). The CDR3 is made up of 14 amino acids. CDR3 in amino acids: CASSIGQGSYEQYF. CDR3 in DNA: TGTGCCAGTAGTATCGGGCAGGGGTCCTACGAGCAGTACTTC.

The V gene is TRBV4-1, the J gene TRBJ2-1; 10 nucleotides agree with TRBD1. The CDR3 contains 15 residues. Germline CDR1 and CDR2: MGHRA and YSYEKL. Trimming cost V 2 bases and J 6 bases; bases outside gene matches: 4. The CDR3 spells CASSQSGTGVNEQFF. Here the CDR3 DNA reads TGCGCCAGCAGCCAATCCGGGACAGGGGTCAATGAGCAGTTCTTC.

This chain links TRBV6-5 with TRBJ2-6, with D hard to call. Trimming took 5 bases from V and 0 from J, leaving 8 bases between them. Germline V gives CDR1 MNHEY, CDR2 SVGAGI. The CDR3 loop spans 15 amino acids. CDR3 sequence reads: CASSPTPSGANVLTF. The DNA for the CDR3 is TGTGCCAGCAGTCCAACTCCCTCTGGGGCCAACGTCCTGACTTTC.

This rearrangement joins TRBV27 to TRBJ2-3; a weak D match, TRBD2 (6 bases). CDR3 size: 14 residues. The germline V gene encodes CDR1 MNHEY and CDR2 SMNVEV (reference sequence). The germline V and J ends were trimmed by 5 bases and 2 bases, with 11 bases remaining between them. CDR3 DNA sequence: TGTGCCAGCAGTCACCAGCGGGCCACAGATACGCAGTATTTT. Translation: CASSHQRATDTQYF.

V is TRBV5-1 and J is TRBJ2-5, with 7 bases aligning to TRBD2. V trimming: 5 bases; J trimming: 5 bases; junction bases outside the gene matches: 6. The germline V gene has CDR1 SGHRS and CDR2 YFSETQ. CDR3 size: 13 residues. The CDR3 nucleotides are TGCGCCAGCAGAAAGCGGGAAGGTGAGACCCAGTACTTC. This gives the protein CASRKREGETQYF.

This sequence joins TRBV6-6 and TRBJ1-2; a possible D gene is TRBD1 (5 bases). V was cut by 10 bases and J by 7 bases, with 16 bases left in between. Germline CDR1 MNHNY, CDR2 SVGAGI (reference sequence). The CDR3 loop spans 12 amino acids. In DNA, the CDR3 is TGTGCCACCGGAACAGGTTCAGGTGGCTACACCTTC. Its translation: CATGTGSGGYTF.